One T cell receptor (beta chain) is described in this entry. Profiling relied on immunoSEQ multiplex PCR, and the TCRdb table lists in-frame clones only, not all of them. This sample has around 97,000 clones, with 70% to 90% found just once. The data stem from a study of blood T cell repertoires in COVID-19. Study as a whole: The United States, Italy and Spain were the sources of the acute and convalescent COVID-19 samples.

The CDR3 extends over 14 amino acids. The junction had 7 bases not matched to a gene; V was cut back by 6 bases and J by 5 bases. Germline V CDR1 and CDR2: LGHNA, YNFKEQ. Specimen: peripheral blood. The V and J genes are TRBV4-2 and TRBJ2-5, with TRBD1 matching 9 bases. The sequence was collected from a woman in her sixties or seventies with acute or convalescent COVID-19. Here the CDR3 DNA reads TGTGCCAGCAGTCTAACCGGGACAGGGGAGACCCAGTACTTC. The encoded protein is CASSLTGTGETQYF.